The clone carrying this T cell receptor (beta chain) was found many times. TCRdb used MiXCR to reprocess the reads, holding one entry per CDR3 protein. The sample has around 180,000 distinct CDR3 sequences; roughly a fifth are singletons. The data derive from a study of T cell repertoires in cytomegalovirus infection. Whole-study context: CMV infection plus the matching HLA type was flagged by public TCR beta signatures.

The sequence was collected from a human donor in good health (CMV status not recorded). Some clones in this sample may be carry-over from other donors' samples. Sequencing used PBMCs.

The CDR3 region is CASTHDTEYFDEQFF. DNA for the CDR3: TGTGCCAGCACTCATGACACGGAGTATTTTGATGAGCAGTTCTTC. The J gene is TRBJ2-1, the V gene TRBV28; D gene unclear. The CDR3 is 15 residues long. V was shortened by 7 bases and J by 8 bases, with 21 bases between the two germline ends. Germline CDR1 and CDR2: MDHEN and SYDVKM.